A single sample gave rise to the 32 T cell receptor beta chains below, sequenced in a study of long-term antiretroviral therapy in people with HIV. immunoSEQ v3.0 was run at survey level. Produced via immunoSEQ multiplex PCR; TCRdb's table is partial and in-frame only. In the table there are 30,000 to 40,000 clones, roughly 77% of which are singletons. Sequencing was performed on unsorted PBMCs, taken 1.9 years after starting antiretroviral therapy. These receptors originate from a man aged 18 to 30 with HIV.

This sequence joins TRBV5-1 and TRBJ1-1; 10 positions agree with TRBD1. V shed 3 bases, J shed 5 bases, and the junction held 4 bases outside the gene matches. This CDR3 spans 14 amino acids. Per germline, CDR1 SGHRS and CDR2 YFSETQ. CDR3 amino acids: CASSSTGGITEAFF. CDR3 in DNA: TGCGCCAGCAGCTCGACAGGGGGCATTACTGAAGCTTTCTTT.

This clone showed up just a few times. The J gene is TRBJ1-5, the V gene TRBV10-2, with 7 bases identical to TRBD1. The germline V gene has CDR1 WSHSY and CDR2 SAAADI. The ends lost 5 bases at V and 0 bases at J; junction bases unmatched: 4. This CDR3 has 15 amino acids. This CDR3 is CASSWGTASNQPQHF. CDR3 in DNA: TGCGCCAGCAGTTGGGGGACAGCTAGCAATCAGCCCCAGCATTTT.

The chain joins TRBV13 to TRBJ1-2; D remains ambiguous. With 5 bases removed from V and 7 bases from J, the gap between germline ends came to 14 bases. The CDR3 sequence is 13 residues long. CDR1 is PRHDT, CDR2 FYEKMQ, per germline (reference sequence). CDR3 DNA sequence: TGTGCCAGCAGCCCCATTGGGCCTACTGGCTACACCTTC. Its translation is CASSPIGPTGYTF.

CDR3 sequence reads: CASSPGGAYEQYF. Written as DNA, the CDR3 is TGTGCCAGCAGTCCTGGGGGGGCCTACGAGCAGTACTTC. This sequence joins TRBV27 and TRBJ2-7, with 7 positions matching TRBD2. The length of the CDR3 is 13 residues. CDR1 is MNHEY, CDR2 SMNVEV, per germline (reference sequence). V trimming: 5 bases; J trimming: 2 bases; junction bases outside the gene matches: 3.

The rearrangement uses TRBV28 and TRBJ1-5; D ambiguous. From germline, CDR1 is MDHEN and CDR2 SYDVKM. V was clipped by 7 bases and J by 1 base, with 8 bases between them. This CDR3 spans 13 amino acids. CDR3 DNA sequence: TGTGCCAGCACCCCCGGGAGCAATCAGCCCCAGCATTTT. This gives the protein CASTPGSNQPQHF. Complete variable domain (other parts from reference TRBV28 and TRBJ1-5): DVKVTQSSRYLVKRTGEKVFLECVQDMDHENMFWYRQDPGLGLRLIYFSYDVKMKEKGDIPEGYSVSREKKERFSLILESASTNQTSMYLCASTPGSNQPQHFGDGTRLSIL.

V usage is TRBV11-1 and J usage is TRBJ2-3; D ambiguous. CDR1 and CDR2 (germline): SGHAT, FQDESV (reference sequence). The CDR3 loop spans 16 amino acids. Deletions cut 1 base from V and 0 bases from J, with 11 bases between. This chain's CDR3 is CASSLVIVGSTDTQYF. The CDR3 DNA reads as TGTGCCAGCAGCTTAGTAATTGTGGGCAGCACAGATACGCAGTATTTT. The complete variable domain, with remaining parts taken from reference TRBV11-1 and TRBJ2-3, reads EAEVAQSPRYKITEKSQAVAFWCDPISGHATLYWYRQILGQGPELLVQFQDESVVDDSQLPKDRFSAERLKGVDSTLKIQPAELGDSAMYLCASSLVIVGSTDTQYFGPGTRLTVL.

J is TRBJ2-5 and V is TRBV29-1; 12 nucleotides line up with TRBD2. The CDR3 sequence is 15 residues long. V dropped 3 bases and J dropped 6; count of bases not matched to a gene: 8. Germline assignment: CDR1 SQVTM and CDR2 ANQGSEA. CDR3 DNA: TGCAGCGTTGACCCTAGCGGGGGGGCCTTTAAGACCCAGTACTTC. It specifies CSVDPSGGAFKTQYF.

The chain carries TRBV2 and TRBJ1-5; TRBD1 aligns across 7 bases. Germline-derived CDR1 and CDR2 are SNHLY and FYNNEI. The V and J ends lost 5 bases and 2 bases, in that order; junction bases with no gene match: 9. The CDR3 totals 16 residues. The CDR3 DNA reads as TGTGCCAGCAGTTCCGGGGACAGCCTAGGCAATCAGCCCCAGCATTTT. It is translated as CASSSGDSLGNQPQHF.

This rearrangement joins TRBV5-1 to TRBJ2-3; TRBD2 matches 12 bases. The CDR3 contains 15 residues. Germline values: CDR1 SGHRS, CDR2 YFSETQ. The ends lost 4 bases at V and 4 bases at J; junction bases unmatched: 4. The CDR3 loop is CASSGLAGGPDTQYF. Written as DNA, the CDR3 is TGCGCCAGCAGCGGCCTAGCGGGGGGGCCAGATACGCAGTATTTT. The full variable domain, with the rest looked up from reference TRBV5-1 and TRBJ2-3, is KAGVTQTPRYLIKTRGQQVTLSCSPISGHRSVSWYQQTPGQGLQFLFEYFSETQRNKGNFPGRFSGRQFSNSRSEMNVSTLELGDSALYLCASSGLAGGPDTQYFGPGTRLTVL.

The chain employs TRBV28 and TRBJ2-1; D gene uncertain. This CDR3 contains 11 residues. V lost 8 bases and J 7 bases, leaving 9 bases between the germline ends. Germline V gene sequence: CDR1 MDHEN, CDR2 SYDVKM. The CDR3 nucleotides read TGTGCCAGCCTTTCGACAAATGAGCAGTTCTTC. Encoded protein: CASLSTNEQFF.

The chain combines TRBV7-9 with TRBJ1-5, with D hard to call. V was trimmed by 5 bases and J by 5 bases, leaving 13 bases between them. This CDR3 contains 14 residues. The germline CDR1 and CDR2 sequences are SEHNR and FQNEAQ (reference sequence). The CDR3 nucleotides are TGTGCCAGCAGCCCGACCAGCTGGGATCAGCCCCAGCATTTT. Translated: CASSPTSWDQPQHF. The full variable domain, in which reference TRBV7-9 and TRBJ1-5 provide the parts outside the CDR3, is DTGVSQNPRHKITKRGQNVTFRCDPISEHNRLYWYRQTLGQGPEFLTYFQNEAQLEKSRLLSDRFSAERPKGSFSTLEIQRTEQGDSAMYLCASSPTSWDQPQHFGDGTRLSIL.

The chain links TRBV28 to TRBJ1-2; TRBD1 is a possible D gene (5 bases). This CDR3 has 15 residues. V lost 8 bases, J lost 5 bases, and 21 bases lay in between. Germline V lookup: CDR1 MDHEN, CDR2 SYDVKM. The CDR3 DNA is TGTGCCAGCCAACTCGAGCGGGGGTCTGGATATGGCTACACCTTC. This gives the protein CASQLERGSGYGYTF.

The chain carries TRBV28 and TRBJ1-3; D unclear. Trimming removed 6 bases at V and 4 bases at J, with 13 bases between. Germline CDR1 reads MDHEN; CDR2 reads SYDVKM. CDR3 length: 14 residues. Written as DNA, the CDR3 is TGTGCCAGCAGAGACATCCTTGGGGGAAACACCATATATTTT. Translating gives CASRDILGGNTIYF.

The rearrangement links TRBV11-1 to TRBJ1-1; D possibly corresponds to TRBD1 (5 bases). With 1 base removed from V and 4 bases from J, the gap between germline ends came to 10 bases. The CDR3 spans 14 residues. The germline V gene has CDR1 SGHAT and CDR2 FQDESV (reference sequence). In DNA form, the CDR3 reads TGTGCCAGCAGCTTAGGACAGCGAGGCACTGAAGCTTTCTTT. Residues: CASSLGQRGTEAFF.

The V gene is TRBV7-9, the J gene TRBJ1-1, with TRBD1 matching 10 bases. V trimming: 5 bases; J trimming: 2 bases; junction bases outside the gene matches: 8. Germline CDR1 SEHNR, CDR2 FQNEAQ (reference sequence). The CDR3 totals 16 residues. The CDR3 coding sequence is TGTGCCAGCAGCGTGACAGGGGGCAGCCTAAACACTGAAGCTTTCTTT. Its protein product is CASSVTGGSLNTEAFF.

The chain employs TRBV19 and TRBJ2-7; 10 positions match TRBD1. Germline assignment: CDR1 LNHDA and CDR2 SQIVND (reference sequence). The CDR3 has 14 amino acids. V gave up 7 bases and J gave up 2 bases; unmatched junction bases: 5. The CDR3 DNA is TGTGCCAGTAAGAAGGGGACAGGGGCCTACGAGCAGTACTTC. Amino acid sequence: CASKKGTGAYEQYF.

V gene TRBV7-3 combines with J gene TRBJ2-1, with no clear D. The germline gives CDR1 SGHTA, CDR2 FQGTGA. This CDR3 is 12 amino acids long. V was trimmed by 0 bases and J by 9 bases, leaving 6 bases between them. The DNA for the CDR3 is TGTGCCAGCAGCTTAACCTTTGGTGAGCAGTTCTTC. It yields the protein CASSLTFGEQFF.

The rearrangement uses TRBV28 and TRBJ1-1, with a tentative D call TRBD1 (6 bases). Trimming pared 7 bases from V and 6 bases from J, leaving 21 bases between. This CDR3 has 15 amino acids. Per germline, CDR1 MDHEN and CDR2 SYDVKM. The CDR3 bases are TGTGCCAGCACTCTACCGGGGGGCGGTCGGGCTGAAGCTTTCTTT. Amino acids: CASTLPGGGRAEAFF. Full variable domain (outside the CDR3, taken from reference TRBV28 and TRBJ1-1): DVKVTQSSRYLVKRTGEKVFLECVQDMDHENMFWYRQDPGLGLRLIYFSYDVKMKEKGDIPEGYSVSREKKERFSLILESASTNQTSMYLCASTLPGGGRAEAFFGQGTRLTVV.

The J gene is TRBJ1-1, the V gene TRBV5-8; possibly TRBD1 for D (5 bases). The V end lost 4 bases, the J end lost 7 bases, and 8 bases lay between the germline ends. The CDR3 has 11 residues. CDR1 is SGHTS and CDR2 is YDEGEE in the germline V gene. CDR3 sequence reads: CASSAGLEAFF. The CDR3 DNA is TGTGCCAGCAGCGCGGGACTTGAAGCTTTCTTT.

This clone has just a few counts. CDR3 nucleotides: TGTGCCAGTAGTATTAGTGTGGGGGGCACTAATGAAAAACTGTTTTTT. It encodes CASSISVGGTNEKLFF. The chain couples TRBV19 to TRBJ1-4, with D possibly matching TRBD1 (6 bases). Deletions cut 3 bases from V and 2 bases from J, with 13 bases between. From germline, CDR1 is LNHDA and CDR2 SQIVND (reference sequence). This CDR3 comprises 16 residues.

This rearrangement joins TRBV19 to TRBJ2-2, with D perhaps TRBD1 (6 bases). Germline CDR1 is LNHDA and CDR2 is SQIVND (reference sequence). The V end was cut by 2 bases, the J end by 5 bases, with 9 bases between. CDR3 size: 14 residues. The CDR3, as DNA: TGTGCCAGTAGTATAATAGGGGGAACCGGGGAGCTGTTTTTT. It codes for CASSIIGGTGELFF.

CDR3 nucleotides: TGTGCCAGTGCCCAGGACAGAGACTCCTACGAGCAGTACTTC. This sequence encodes CASAQDRDSYEQYF. This chain connects TRBV19 to TRBJ2-7; D is perhaps TRBD1 (6 bases). The CDR3 runs to 14 residues. V dropped 8 bases and J dropped 0 bases, with 14 bases sitting between them. Germline V gene data show CDR1 as LNHDA and CDR2 as SQIVND (reference sequence).

The gene calls are TRBV6-6 and TRBJ2-7; the D gene is possibly TRBD1 (5 bases). The germline CDR1 and CDR2 sequences are MNHNY and SVGAGI (reference sequence). V lost 5 bases to trimming and J lost 0 bases, with 8 bases between them. The CDR3 consists of 13 residues. The DNA for the CDR3 is TGTGCCAGCAGTGGACAACGCTCCTACGAGCAGTACGTC. Its protein product is CASSGQRSYEQYV.

The CDR3 spells CASSLTGSTDTQYF. DNA of the CDR3: TGTGCCAGCAGCTTGACGGGGAGCACAGATACGCAGTATTTT. The chain joins TRBV7-9 to TRBJ2-3; possible D gene TRBD2, 5 bases. Germline V CDR1 and CDR2: SEHNR, FQNEAQ (reference sequence). Trimming removed 3 bases from V and 0 bases from J, with 7 bases in between. This CDR3 contains 14 residues.

This sequence joins TRBV30 and TRBJ2-1; D perhaps matches TRBD1 (5 bases). V shed 1 base and J shed 3 bases, with 7 bases lying between them. Germline CDR1 GTSNPN, CDR2 SVGIG (reference sequence). The CDR3 runs to 13 residues. CDR3 DNA: TGTGCCTGGAGTGGTGACAGCTACAATGAGCAGTTCTTC. Its protein is CAWSGDSYNEQFF.

This rearrangement joins TRBV2 to TRBJ1-1; 8 bases line up with TRBD1. Germline values: CDR1 SNHLY, CDR2 FYNNEI. V lost 5 bases, J lost 1 base, and 6 bases stayed unmatched. The CDR3 totals 15 residues. The CDR3 loop reads CASSRGGTGNTEAFF. DNA for the CDR3: TGTGCCAGCAGTAGAGGGGGGACAGGGAACACTGAAGCTTTCTTT.

The genes are TRBV27 and TRBJ2-1, with TRBD2 matching 12 bases. Germline trimming cut 5 bases from V and 4 bases from J; bases unmatched to any gene: 6. This CDR3 spans 16 amino acids. Looked up from germline, CDR1 is MNHEY and CDR2 is SMNVEV (reference sequence). CDR3 nucleotides: TGTGCCAGCAGTGGACTAGCGGGGAAAGTTTACAATGAGCAGTTCTTC. Its translation: CASSGLAGKVYNEQFF.

The V and J genes are TRBV4-1 and TRBJ2-3; weak D call: TRBD2 (5 bases). Germline assignment: CDR1 MGHRA and CDR2 YSYEKL. The CDR3 is made up of 15 amino acids. Trimming took 3 bases from V and 1 from J, leaving 11 bases between them. CDR3 in amino acids: CASSQRAVGTDTQYF. The CDR3 DNA sequence: TGCGCCAGCAGCCAGAGGGCAGTAGGCACAGATACGCAGTATTTT.

This clone has a handful of counts. The chain employs TRBV28 and TRBJ1-2; possible D gene TRBD1, 5 bases. Trimming left V 11 bases short and J 3 bases short, with 19 bases between. In germline, CDR1 is MDHEN, CDR2 SYDVKM. The CDR3 runs 14 residues. CDR3 nucleotide sequence: TGTGCCTCCCAGGTGGCCAGGGACGACTATGGCTACACCTTC. This sequence encodes CASQVARDDYGYTF.

The chain recombines TRBV14 with TRBJ2-5; D remains unclear. Germline CDR1 and CDR2: SGHDN and FVKESK. V lost 0 bases, J lost 2 bases, and 1 base lay in between. The CDR3 contains 12 residues. CDR3 nucleotide sequence: TGTGCCAGCAGCCAAGAACAAGAGACCCAGTACTTC. It codes for CASSQEQETQYF.

This chain connects TRBV6-6 to TRBJ1-5; TRBD1 matches 7 bases. V lost 6 bases, J lost 3 bases, and 8 bases stayed unmatched. Germline V gives CDR1 MNHNY, CDR2 SVGAGI (reference sequence). The CDR3 is 15 amino acids. The CDR3 nucleotides are TGTGCCAGCAGCTCCTACCAGGGGGACAATCAGCCCCAGCATTTT. Amino acids: CASSSYQGDNQPQHF.

The rearrangement uses TRBV20-1 and TRBJ1-1; D is uncertain. The length of the CDR3 is 11 residues. V was pared by 6 bases and J by 5 bases, with 10 bases between. Germline V gene sequence: CDR1 DFQATT, CDR2 SNEGSKA (reference sequence). The CDR3 reads CSARLETEAFF. The CDR3 DNA sequence: TGCAGTGCCAGGTTGGAAACTGAAGCTTTCTTT.